This T cell receptor (beta chain) appears in the sequencing data of a study of T cell responses to AZD1222 COVID-19 vaccine (dated by TCRdb to the early 2020s). Study-wide context: TCR sequencing was performed for roughly 250 trial participants, of whom 207 were given two doses of AZD1222 and roughly 25 were given two doses of MenACWY control vaccine. Trial participants were enrolled by age into 18-55, 56-69 and 70-plus year subgroups, with roughly 160, 29 and 62 TCR-sequenced participants respectively. Findings and caveats that apply to the study as a whole: In the small 56-69-year group, the increase in depth fell short of significance, most likely because of low power. Participants were mostly white British and included more females than males, and it was suggested by the authors that clonal diversity may have been underestimated. The vaccine-associated CD4 TCRs covered the entire spike protein, and the dominant responses fell in regions 160-218 and 743-854. Reportedly, close to half of the unique spike-specific TCRs recognized epitopes lying outside the regions that are mutated in the B.1.351 and B.1.1.7 variants. Conclusions about previously exposed vaccinees were limited because only six AZD1222 recipients were SARS-CoV-2 seropositive at baseline. Because no day 14 peak-response samples were available, repertoires were characterized only after the peak T cell response. After two AZD1222 doses, spike-specific TCR breadth and depth were significantly higher than at day 0 and than in MenACWY recipients.

Remarks on this clone: Its antigen remains unidentified. Base quality data are lacking; no much larger clone is found one base away.

The CDR3 regions of human TCRbeta chains were subjected to immunosequencing. Per the authors' processing: TCRs in the repertoires were compared against a reference library of SARS-CoV-2-specific TCRs that had been generated with the MIRA antigen-specificity platform. Breadth was defined as the fraction of unique TCRs that were SARS-CoV-2-associated. Depth was defined as the fraction of total T cells that were SARS-CoV-2-associated. Using the MIRA data, each spike-specific TCR was mapped to the spike region that the TCR reacts to and placed in a CD4 or CD8 class. Log10-transformed breadth and depth values were compared by one-way ANOVA with Sidak's multiple comparisons tests. TCRdb's version of the immuneACCESS table is confined to in-frame rearrangements and falls short of the full clone set. An unresolved V gene accounts for under half of the shortfall where checked; the remainder is of unknown origin. That table supplies the V and J calls and clone size; D and trimming were determined from the DNA. In this sample the table shows 150,000 to 200,000 clones, around 94% of which occur a single time. Roughly 5.6% of the sample lies in the top ten.

Explained via the paper, the time point label denotes: about 28 days (+/-7) after the second vaccine dose. AZD1222 recipients given second doses at about 4 weeks or at about 12 weeks were pooled, since spike-specific TCR depth and breadth were not found to differ between the two schedules. Vaccinee samples were obtained from the UK trials COV001 and COV002, which included a single-blind randomized controlled phase 2/3 trial of AZD1222 (ChAdOx1 nCoV-19) in healthy adults. For TCRbeta chain sequencing, PBMC samples were collected from trial participants at day 0 and at day 28 after the second dose. Germline trimming amounts to 1 base on V and 4 bases on J, with 7 as the count of junction bases outside the gene matches. The germline V gene (reference sequence) provides CDR1 LGHDT and CDR2 YNNKEL. Inclusive of the bounding cysteine and phenylalanine, the CDR3 is 15 residues long. The sequence is cut down to CDR3 DNA, 45 bases in frame from base 1.

This TCR came from an adult who received the AZD1222 COVID-19 vaccine. The source was peripheral blood, collected 28 days after the second AZD1222 dose. The sequence is built from TRBV3-1 (or the pseudogene TRBV3-2) and TRBJ2-7, and TRBD2 aligns with 7 junction nucleotides. The CDR3 reads as follows: CASSQASSGVYEQYF. The base sequence is TGTGCCAGCAGCCAAGCTTCTAGCGGAGTTTACGAGCAGTACTTC.